The 12 T cell receptor beta chains below all came from one sample that was sequenced in a study of identical twins. MiXCR, applied by TCRdb to the 5' RACE reads, yields one record per CDR3 protein. The data contain 410,000 or so distinct CDR3 sequences, about 18% of them singletons. Material for sequencing was naive T cells sorted from blood. The receptors stem from a man in his fifties or sixties in good health.

This chain connects TRBV20-1 to TRBJ2-7; the match to TRBD1 covers 7 bases. The CDR3 sequence is 14 residues long. V was pared by 7 bases and J by 0 bases, with 9 bases of the junction left unmatched. CDR1 is DFQATT and CDR2 is SNEGSKA in the germline V gene (reference sequence). CDR3 coding DNA: TGCAGTGTGGACTGGGGACAGAGCTCCTACGAGCAGTACTTC. Its translation: CSVDWGQSSYEQYF.

This clonotype appeared many times. V gene TRBV28 combines with J gene TRBJ2-3; maybe TRBD2 (6 bases). Looked up from germline, CDR1 is MDHEN and CDR2 is SYDVKM. V was cut by 5 bases and J by 2 bases, with 14 bases left in between. The CDR3 spans 15 residues. CDR3 nucleotides: TGTGCCAGCAGTACCTTTGGACTATCCACAGATACGCAGTATTTT. It encodes CASSTFGLSTDTQYF.

This clonotype has just one count. CDR3 DNA sequence: TGTGCCAGCAGTGTCCGACAGGGGAGGACAGATACGCAGTATTTT. Protein: CASSVRQGRTDTQYF. V and J are TRBV2 and TRBJ2-3; TRBD1 aligns across 8 bases. The CDR3 covers 15 residues. Germline assignment: CDR1 SNHLY and CDR2 FYNNEI. V lost 4 bases to trimming and J lost 3 bases; unmatched junction nucleotides: 6.

This clonotype was seen at least ten times. The rearrangement links TRBV4-2 to TRBJ2-7, with a tentative D call TRBD2 (5 bases). The CDR3 totals 13 residues. The germline V gene encodes CDR1 LGHNA and CDR2 YNFKEQ. Trimming stripped 0 bases from V and 7 bases from J, with 10 bases between. CDR3 coding DNA: TGTGCCAGCAGCCAAGAGCCAGGCGGGGAGCAGTACTTC. This sequence encodes CASSQEPGGEQYF.

The V gene is TRBV15, the J gene TRBJ1-1; the match to TRBD1 covers 7 bases. Trimming cost V 2 bases and J 7 bases; bases outside gene matches: 7. Germline CDR1 reads LNHNV; CDR2 reads YYDKDF (reference sequence). This CDR3 spans 14 amino acids. The CDR3 nucleotides are TGTGCCACCAGCAGATCTGACAGGGCCAGTGAAGCTTTCTTT. This encodes CATSRSDRASEAFF.

This clonotype has a handful of counts. The chain uses TRBV7-9 and TRBJ2-2, with D uncertain. Deletions cut 1 base from V and 3 bases from J, with 12 bases between. The germline V gene has CDR1 SEHNR and CDR2 FQNEAQ (reference sequence). CDR3 size: 16 residues. CDR3 DNA: TGTGCCAGCAGCTTAGGTCAGCCAGCCTACACCGGGGAGCTGTTTTTT. Residues: CASSLGQPAYTGELFF.

The chain combines TRBV20-1 with TRBJ2-4; 11 positions match TRBD2. Trimming removed 6 bases from V and 8 bases from J; junction bases left unmatched: 15. The CDR3 totals 16 residues. CDR1 is DFQATT, CDR2 SNEGSKA, per germline (reference sequence). CDR3 residues: CSATGGSGGAWDIQYF. CDR3 bases: TGCAGTGCCACAGGGGGTAGCGGGGGGGCTTGGGACATTCAGTACTTC.

This chain links TRBV20-1 with TRBJ2-1; D assignment may be TRBD1 or TRBD2 (5 bases each). CDR3 length equals 15 residues. V lost 0 bases to trimming and J lost 2 bases, with 11 bases between them. In germline, CDR1 is DFQATT, CDR2 SNEGSKA (reference sequence). CDR3 region: CSARDGPGPYNEQFF. In nucleotides, the CDR3 is TGCAGTGCTAGAGATGGGCCGGGGCCCTACAATGAGCAGTTCTTC.

This clonotype was observed at least ten times. This rearrangement joins TRBV12-3 or TRBV12-4 to TRBJ2-1; maybe TRBD2 (5 bases). This CDR3 contains 14 residues. The V and J ends lost 3 bases and 5 bases respectively, with 11 bases between them. DNA of the CDR3: TGTGCCAGCAGTTTGGGAGACCCCCACAATGAGCAGTTCTTC. Its protein is CASSLGDPHNEQFF.

This clonotype was recorded a few times. The chain recombines TRBV7-8 with TRBJ2-7; D unclear. The ends were cut back, 3 bases at V and 4 bases at J, with 16 bases in the middle. Germline CDR1 is SGHVS and CDR2 is FQNEAQ. This CDR3 spans 15 amino acids. CDR3 coding DNA: TGTGCCAGCAGCTTTAGTGCTTCGGTTGCGTACGAGCAGTACTTC. It is translated as CASSFSASVAYEQYF.

About this clonotype: Given a much more abundant clone one base away, this may be a read error. This CDR3 reads CACSFGGGLDTEAFF. CDR3 in DNA: TGCGCCTGCAGCTTCGGCGGGGGATTGGACACTGAAGCTTTCTTT. The rearrangement joins TRBV5-1 to TRBJ1-1, with a tentative D call TRBD1 (5 bases). Germline V gene sequence: CDR1 SGHRS, CDR2 YFSETQ. This CDR3 is 15 amino acids long. The full variable domain, completed using reference TRBV5-1 and TRBJ1-1, is KAGVTQTPRYLIKTRGQQVTLSCSPISGHRSVSWYQQTPGQGLQFLFEYFSETQRNKGNFPGRFSGRQFSNSRSEMNVSTLELGDSALYLCACSFGGGLDTEAFFGQGTRLTVV.

This clonotype was picked up a small number of times. This chain connects TRBV9 to TRBJ2-7; D is ambiguous. V was pared by 3 bases and J by 2 bases, with 12 bases between. Germline V gene sequence: CDR1 SGDLS, CDR2 YYNGEE. The CDR3 consists of 14 residues. CDR3 sequence (DNA): TGTGCCAGCAGCGCCCCGCAAGGTCCCTACGAGCAGTACTTC. Amino acids: CASSAPQGPYEQYF.